A single sample is the source of the 15 T cell receptor beta chains below, sequenced in a study of cytomegalovirus exposure and HLA in healthy donors. The PCR was carried out with 60 Vbeta primers and 13 Jbeta primers. The table came from immunoSEQ multiplex PCR; TCRdb's copy has only in-frame clones and leaves some out. This table has under 200,000 clones, approximately 72% appearing once. Sequenced sample: PBMCs. These receptor sequences come from a man between 18 and 29 years old in good health and CMV-seronegative.

This clone has just one count. V gene TRBV6-5 combines with J gene TRBJ2-5; D perhaps matches TRBD2 (7 bases). The assigned J gene may be wrong: the sequence end matches TRBJ2-7 better. There are 13 residues in the CDR3. Germline V lookup: CDR1 MNHEY, CDR2 SVGAGI. Here the CDR3 DNA reads TGTGCCAGCACCGGGCAAGGGGGGGGCGAGCAGTACTTC. Translation gives CASTGQGGGEQYF.

In this sample, this clone turned up a few times. J is TRBJ2-7 and V is TRBV18; weak D call: TRBD1 (6 bases). The CDR3 has 16 residues. The germline gives CDR1 KGHSH, CDR2 LQKENI. Trimming removed 0 bases at V and 3 bases at J, with 15 bases between. CDR3 nucleotides: TGTGCCAGCTCACCACCGGGGTCAGGGGTCCGCTACGAGCAGTACTTC. It yields the protein CASSPPGSGVRYEQYF.

With regard to this clone: At one boundary the junction diverges from the germline segment, which might be a read error. The chain uses TRBV7-9 and TRBJ1-1, with 7 positions matching TRBD1. The CDR3 is made up of 16 amino acids. From germline, CDR1 is SEHNR and CDR2 FQNEAQ (reference sequence). CDR3 loop: CSSSLTSGAGGTEAFF. CDR3 bases: TGTTCCAGCAGCCTAACATCGGGGGCAGGGGGGACTGAAGCTTTCTTT.

This clone was observed a single time. The V and J genes are TRBV11-2 and TRBJ2-7, with D possibly TRBD2 on 6 matching bases. The germline V gene encodes CDR1 SGHAT and CDR2 FQNNGV. The CDR3 is made up of 15 amino acids. Trimming left V 5 bases short and J 6 bases short, with 20 bases between. CDR3 sequence reads: CASSHLRDSHSEQYF. The DNA for the CDR3 is TGTGCCAGCAGCCACCTACGGGACTCCCATTCCGAGCAGTACTTC.

The sample holds a few counts of this clone. The chain couples TRBV7-2 to TRBJ2-7; TRBD1 is a possible D gene (6 bases). Germline CDR1 is SGHTA and CDR2 is FQGNSA. The V and J ends lost 5 bases and 6 bases respectively, with 17 bases between them. The CDR3 covers 14 residues. The CDR3 spells CASSQNRDKGEQYF. The DNA for the CDR3 is TGTGCCAGCAGCCAAAACAGGGATAAGGGCGAGCAGTACTTC.

This clone was detected a few times. The CDR3 sequence: CASSPGQGPEKLFF. In DNA, the CDR3 is TGTGCCAGCAGCCCAGGACAGGGCCCGGAAAAACTGTTTTTT. The chain links TRBV7-9 to TRBJ1-4; 8 bases are shared with TRBD1. Germline CDR1 is SEHNR and CDR2 is FQNEAQ (reference sequence). The CDR3 runs 14 residues. The V and J ends lost 5 bases and 8 bases, in that order; junction bases with no gene match: 7.

The rearrangement links TRBV4-3 to TRBJ1-1; the D gene is possibly TRBD1 (5 bases). Between the trimmed V and J ends, which lost 1 base and 4 bases, there was a span of 16 bases. In germline, CDR1 is LGHNA, CDR2 YSLEER. CDR3 size: 16 residues. Here the CDR3 DNA reads TGCGCCAGCAGCCAAGTCTGGGGGGTAGGTAGCACTGAAGCTTTCTTT. Encoded protein: CASSQVWGVGSTEAFF.

This clone was observed a few times. The gene calls are TRBV25-1 and TRBJ2-7; a weak D match, TRBD1 (6 bases). The CDR3 has 13 residues. V was trimmed by 4 bases and J by 2 bases, leaving 9 bases between them. The V gene's germline CDR1 is MGHDK and CDR2 SYGVNS. As DNA, the CDR3 is TGTGCCAGCAGTGTTACAGGGACCTACGAGCAGTACTTC. It encodes CASSVTGTYEQYF.

The chain is built from TRBV28 and TRBJ2-3, with TRBD2 identical over 11 bases. CDR1 and CDR2 (germline): MDHEN, SYDVKM. Unmatched junction bases numbered 11, after V lost 4 bases and J lost 5 bases. The CDR3 loop spans 17 amino acids. CDR3 sequence (DNA): TGTGCCAGCAGTTCGCCAACTAGCGGGAGAGCGGGAGATACGCAGTATTTT. Protein product: CASSSPTSGRAGDTQYF.

On this clone itself: Compared with germline, one end of the junction differs, possibly owing to a read error. The chain joins TRBV6-5 to TRBJ1-3; 8 bases are a match to TRBD1. CDR3 length: 14 amino acids. CDR1 MNHEY and CDR2 SVGAGI come from the germline V gene. The CDR3 loop reads CATIPDRAGSTIYF. The CDR3 nucleotides are TGTGCCACGATACCGGACAGGGCTGGAAGCACCATATATTTT.

V usage is TRBV5-4 and J usage is TRBJ2-1, with TRBD1 matching over 9 bases. V was pared by 4 bases and J by 6 bases, with 11 bases of the junction left unmatched. Germline loops: CDR1 SGHNT, CDR2 YYREEE (reference sequence). The CDR3 spans 16 residues. CDR3 DNA: TGTGCCAGCAGCGGGAAACAGGGGGCTCCTCGCAATGAGCAGTTCTTC. Amino acid sequence: CASSGKQGAPRNEQFF.

This clone occurred a few times. The genes are TRBV5-6 and TRBJ1-1, with D possibly TRBD1 on 6 matching bases. The CDR3 contains 15 residues. Trimming took 5 bases from V and 0 from J, leaving 14 bases between them. The V gene's germline CDR1 is SGHDT and CDR2 YYEEEE. The CDR3: CASRLQGIMNTEAFF. In DNA, the CDR3 is TGTGCCAGCAGGTTACAGGGCATCATGAACACTGAAGCTTTCTTT.

The chain couples TRBV30 to TRBJ2-7, with D maybe TRBD2 (6 bases). Trimming removed 4 bases from V and 2 bases from J, with 15 bases in between. Germline V gene lookup returns CDR1 GTSNPN and CDR2 SVGIG (reference sequence). The CDR3 runs 14 residues. The CDR3 DNA reads as TGTGCCTGGATCCCAAAACTAGCCACCTACGAGCAGTACTTC. Its protein is CAWIPKLATYEQYF.

This clone occurred once. The chain combines TRBV9 with TRBJ1-2; TRBD1 matches 7 bases. The germline V gene has CDR1 SGDLS and CDR2 YYNGEE. The CDR3 runs 11 residues. Germline trimming cut 3 bases from V and 13 bases from J; bases unmatched to any gene: 6. The CDR3 DNA reads TGTGCCAGCAGCGGCAGGGGGACTGCCACCTTC. This codes for CASSGRGTATF.

The chain links TRBV27 to TRBJ1-2, with D uncertain. Germline assignment: CDR1 MNHEY and CDR2 SMNVEV (reference sequence). The CDR3 is made up of 15 amino acids. Between the trimmed V and J ends, which lost 6 bases and 4 bases, there was a span of 18 bases. The CDR3 region is CASSPTLAEVYGYTF. The CDR3 nucleotides read TGTGCCAGCAGCCCGACTCTAGCTGAGGTCTATGGCTACACCTTC.